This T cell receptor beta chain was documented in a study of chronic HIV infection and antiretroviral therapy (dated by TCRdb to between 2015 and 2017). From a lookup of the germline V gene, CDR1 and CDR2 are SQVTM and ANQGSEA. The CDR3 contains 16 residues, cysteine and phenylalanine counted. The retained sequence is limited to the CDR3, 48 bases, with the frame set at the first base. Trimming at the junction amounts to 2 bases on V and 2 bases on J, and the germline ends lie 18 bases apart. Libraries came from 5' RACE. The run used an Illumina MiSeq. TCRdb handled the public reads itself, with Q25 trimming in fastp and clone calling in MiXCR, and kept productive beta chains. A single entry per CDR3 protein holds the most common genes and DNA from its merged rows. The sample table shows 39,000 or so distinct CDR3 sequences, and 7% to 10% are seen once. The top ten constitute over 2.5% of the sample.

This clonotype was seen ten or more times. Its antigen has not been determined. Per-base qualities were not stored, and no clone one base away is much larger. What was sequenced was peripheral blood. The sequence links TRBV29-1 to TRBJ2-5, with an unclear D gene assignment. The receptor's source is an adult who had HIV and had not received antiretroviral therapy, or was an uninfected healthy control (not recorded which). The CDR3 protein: CSVEFLVPAIQETQYF. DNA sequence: TGCAGCGTTGAATTCTTGGTCCCCGCTATACAAGAGACCCAGTACTTC. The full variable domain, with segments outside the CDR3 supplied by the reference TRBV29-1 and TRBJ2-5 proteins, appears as SAVISQKPSRDICQRGTSLTIQCQVDSQVTMMFWYRQQPGQSLTLIATANQGSEATYESGFVIDKFPISRPNLTFSTLTVSNMSPEDSSIYLCSVEFLVPAIQETQYFGPGTRLLVL.